These 21 T cell receptor beta chains originate from one sample sequenced in a study of blood T cell repertoires in COVID-19. The protocol was immunoSEQ multiplex PCR, while the TCRdb copy is restricted to in-frame clones and leaves out a portion. The repertoire has 130,000 to 150,000 clones, more than 75% of them found once; the top ten carry 2.6%. The sample taken for sequencing was peripheral blood. Receptors originate from a human donor with acute or convalescent COVID-19. The donor label of this sample is uncertain.

The chain is built from TRBV9 and TRBJ2-1; 7 bases match TRBD2. The V gene end was trimmed by 0 bases and the J gene end by 9 bases; junction bases not matched to a gene: 12. Per the germline V gene, CDR1 is SGDLS and CDR2 is YYNGEE. The CDR3 contains 16 residues. The CDR3: CASSVDTGGIHAEQFF. The CDR3 DNA reads as TGTGCCAGCAGCGTAGATACGGGAGGAATACACGCTGAGCAGTTCTTC.

The CDR3 is CASSLTLNTEAFF. CDR3 coding DNA: TGTGCCAGCAGCCTCACTCTGAACACTGAAGCTTTCTTT. V usage is TRBV9 and J usage is TRBJ1-1; D is unresolved. Germline values: CDR1 SGDLS, CDR2 YYNGEE. The CDR3 is 13 residues long. V lost 4 bases and J lost 0, with 7 bases in between.

The chain carries TRBV6-4 and TRBJ2-7, with 8 positions matching TRBD2. This CDR3 region has 17 residues. V was pared by 6 bases and J by 5 bases, with 18 bases of the junction left unmatched. CDR1 MRHNA and CDR2 SNTAGT come from the germline V gene. The CDR3 loop is CASRLSFPGLGSDEQYF. CDR3 sequence (DNA): TGTGCCAGCAGGCTATCTTTTCCGGGACTAGGCTCTGACGAGCAGTACTTC.

The V and J genes are TRBV30 and TRBJ1-1; D is perhaps TRBD1 (5 bases). The CDR3 contains 13 residues. The germline V gene encodes CDR1 GTSNPN and CDR2 SVGIG (reference sequence). Trimming shortened V by 1 base and J by 2 bases, and 8 bases separated the two germline ends. The CDR3 DNA reads TGTGCCTGGAGTGGACAGTTTAACACTGAAGCTTTCTTT. Translating it yields CAWSGQFNTEAFF.

The rearrangement links TRBV5-4 to TRBJ2-3; 7 bases line up with TRBD2. Germline CDR1 reads SGHNT; CDR2 reads YYREEE (reference sequence). The CDR3 runs 15 residues. Unmatched junction bases numbered 8, after V lost 0 bases and J lost 7 bases. DNA for the CDR3: TGTGCCAGCAGCTTGGCCCCGCTTAGCGGGTATACGCAGTATTTT. Translation: CASSLAPLSGYTQYF. The full variable domain, its missing parts supplied by reference TRBV5-4 and TRBJ2-3, is ETGVTQSPTHLIKTRGQQVTLRCSSQSGHNTVSWYQQALGQGPQFIFQYYREEENGRGNFPPRFSGLQFPNYSSELNVNALELDDSALYLCASSLAPLSGYTQYFGPGTRLTVL.

The chain recombines TRBV7-9 with TRBJ1-6, with no clear D. V was cut by 3 bases and J by 8 bases, with 11 bases left in between. The CDR3 is 14 residues long. CDR1 is SEHNR and CDR2 is FQNEAQ in the germline V gene (reference sequence). Written as DNA, the CDR3 is TGTGCCAGCAGCTTTGACCGGAGGTATTCACCCCTCCACTTT. It codes for CASSFDRRYSPLHF.

This clone has just one count. V gene TRBV9 combines with J gene TRBJ2-2, with 9 bases lining up with TRBD1. The CDR3 is 17 residues long. Germline-derived CDR1 and CDR2 are SGDLS and YYNGEE. V was pared by 4 bases and J by 7 bases, with 14 bases of the junction left unmatched. CDR3 DNA: TGTGCCAGCAGCATCTCACCGGGACAGGGTTCCGGCGGGGAGCTGTTTTTT. It codes for CASSISPGQGSGGELFF.

The rearrangement links TRBV27 to TRBJ2-1, with a tentative D call TRBD2 (6 bases). Germline CDR1 reads MNHEY; CDR2 reads SMNVEV (reference sequence). The CDR3 totals 15 residues. Deletions cut 7 bases from V and 5 bases from J, with 18 bases between. CDR3 loop: CASKSSMGGNNEQFF. The CDR3 DNA sequence: TGTGCCAGCAAAAGCTCCATGGGGGGTAACAATGAGCAGTTCTTC.

The V call is TRBV7-2, the J call TRBJ2-4; unclear D gene. This CDR3 region has 17 residues. V was trimmed by 1 base and J by 0 bases, leaving 13 bases between them. CDR1 is SGHTA and CDR2 is FQGNSA in the germline V gene. CDR3 region: CASSLGFGNLAKNIQYF. DNA of the CDR3: TGTGCCAGCAGCTTAGGGTTTGGCAACCTAGCCAAAAACATTCAGTACTTC.

The gene calls are TRBV6-5 and TRBJ1-1, with TRBD1 matching over 9 bases. The CDR3 is 12 residues long. Trimming cost V 7 bases and J 5 bases; bases outside gene matches: 2. Germline V CDR1 and CDR2: MNHEY, SVGAGI. The CDR3 reads CASNRGHTEAFF. DNA for the CDR3: TGTGCCAGCAACAGGGGGCATACTGAAGCTTTCTTT.

The chain has TRBV4-2 and TRBJ2-3; D is ambiguous. The CDR3 is 13 amino acids. Per the germline V gene, CDR1 is LGHNA and CDR2 is YNFKEQ. Trimming removed 1 base at V and 1 base at J, with 3 bases between. This CDR3 reads CASSQVGTDTQYF. The CDR3 DNA reads TGTGCCAGCAGCCAAGTAGGCACAGATACGCAGTATTTT.

Points on this clone: The sample carries other DNA sequences with the same CDR3. The chain links TRBV30 to TRBJ1-2, with D perhaps TRBD1 (6 bases). Deletions cut 2 bases from V and 2 bases from J, with 12 bases between. Germline lookup yields CDR1 GTSNPN and CDR2 SVGIG (reference sequence). The CDR3 runs 14 residues. CDR3 in DNA: TGTGCCTGGAGTCCGGGACACCACAACTATGGCTACACCTTC. This gives the protein CAWSPGHHNYGYTF.

The chain employs TRBV3-1 (or the pseudogene TRBV3-2) and TRBJ2-3; no clear D. Germline V CDR1 and CDR2: LGHDT, YNNKEL (reference sequence). This CDR3 region has 13 residues. Trimming took 3 bases from V and 4 from J, leaving 8 bases between them. This chain's CDR3 is CASSHVLADTQYF. The CDR3 DNA sequence: TGTGCCAGCAGCCACGTTCTAGCAGATACGCAGTATTTT.

This chain uses TRBV10-3 with TRBJ2-3; D gene unclear. Germline loops: CDR1 ENHRY, CDR2 SYGVKD. The ends were cut back, 10 bases at V and 2 bases at J, with 7 bases in the middle. The CDR3 consists of 11 residues. The CDR3 region is CATQFTDTQYF. The CDR3 DNA reads TGTGCCACCCAGTTCACAGATACGCAGTATTTT.

This clone was seen a single time. The chain recombines TRBV27 with TRBJ2-7, with D possibly being TRBD2 (6 bases). V gave up 6 bases and J gave up 2 bases, with 23 bases separating them. The V gene's germline CDR1 is MNHEY and CDR2 SMNVEV (reference sequence). This CDR3 comprises 17 residues. CDR3 coding DNA: TGTGCCAGCAGCGGCACGGGAGACGGACTTCCCCCCTACGAGCAGTACTTC. It yields the protein CASSGTGDGLPPYEQYF.

This rearrangement joins TRBV5-4 to TRBJ1-1, with 7 bases that match TRBD1. Germline V gene sequence: CDR1 SGHNT, CDR2 YYREEE (reference sequence). The CDR3 spans 16 residues. J gave up 1 base and V 3 bases, and 9 bases lay outside the gene matches. CDR3 sequence reads: CASSWGRTGPNTEAFF. In DNA, the CDR3 is TGTGCCAGCAGCTGGGGAAGGACAGGACCGAACACTGAAGCTTTCTTT.

The chain links TRBV29-1 to TRBJ2-6; 12 positions agree with TRBD1. Germline V gene data show CDR1 as SQVTM and CDR2 as ANQGSEA. The CDR3 loop spans 17 amino acids. With V trimmed by 5 bases and J by 4 bases, 9 bases remained unmatched. The CDR3 loop reads CSVSRDRGLRGANVLTF. The CDR3 DNA reads as TGCAGCGTTAGCCGGGACAGGGGGCTCAGAGGGGCCAACGTCCTGACTTTC.

This rearrangement joins TRBV11-2 to TRBJ1-1; D is unclear. Trimming removed 0 bases at V and 0 bases at J, with 8 bases between. Per the germline V gene, CDR1 is SGHAT and CDR2 is FQNNGV. This CDR3 has 15 amino acids. The CDR3 bases are TGTGCCAGCAGCTTAGAGGGCAGACTGAACACTGAAGCTTTCTTT. Translated, it gives CASSLEGRLNTEAFF.

The chain uses TRBV12-1 and TRBJ2-3; the D call in the table, TRBD2, was not verified against the DNA. TRBV12-1 is a recognized pseudogene. The CDR3 is 16 amino acids. The CDR3 protein is CASSFEISGRADTQYF. The CDR3 DNA sequence: TGTGCCAGCAGCTTTGAGATTAGCGGTAGAGCAGATACGCAGTATTTT.

This chain uses TRBV5-8 with TRBJ1-1; no clear D. CDR3 length equals 13 residues. Germline V gene sequence: CDR1 SGHTS, CDR2 YDEGEE. Trimming took 6 bases from V and 5 from J, leaving 14 bases between them. The CDR3 spells CASMRSPGTEAFF. The DNA of the CDR3 is TGTGCCAGCATGAGGAGCCCGGGTACTGAAGCTTTCTTT.

This chain connects TRBV5-4 to TRBJ2-3; TRBD1 is a possible D gene (5 bases). Germline assignment: CDR1 SGHNT and CDR2 YYREEE (reference sequence). CDR3 size: 16 residues. The germline V and J ends were trimmed by 0 bases and 2 bases, with 13 bases remaining between them. CDR3 in DNA: TGTGCCAGCAGCTTGGAGTTTGGGGCAGTCACAGATACGCAGTATTTT. Its translation is CASSLEFGAVTDTQYF.